The 30 T cell receptor beta chains given below trace back to one sample, sequenced in a study of breast tumors, draining lymph nodes, adjacent tissues. TCRdb analysed the multiplex PCR reads with MiXCR anew, one entry per CDR3 protein. Of roughly 25,000 distinct CDR3 sequences listed, 68% are singletons. The sequenced sample was tumor-adjacent breast tissue. The origin of the receptors is a female donor with breast cancer. Some clones in this sample may be carry-over from other donors' samples.

This clonotype was recorded once. The chain recombines TRBV3-1 with TRBJ1-3; perhaps TRBD1 as D (6 bases). The CDR3 is 14 residues long. Trimming pared 4 bases from V and 4 bases from J, leaving 11 bases between. Germline CDR1 and CDR2: LGHDT and YNNKEL (reference sequence). CDR3 loop: CASSRTDSGNTIYF. As DNA, the CDR3 is TGTGCCAGCAGCCGCACGGACAGCGGAAACACCATATATTTT.

The rearrangement joins TRBV12-3 or TRBV12-4 to TRBJ1-2; D is uncertain. The CDR3 consists of 11 residues. V was trimmed by 5 bases and J by 4 bases, leaving 5 bases between them. CDR3 bases: TGTGCCAGCAGTACTGGCTATGGCTACACCTTC. Translation gives CASSTGYGYTF.

This clonotype was seen only once. This rearrangement joins TRBV6-6 to TRBJ2-7, with D unclear. V dropped 5 bases and J dropped 1 base, with 12 bases sitting between them. This CDR3 spans 14 amino acids. CDR1 MNHNY and CDR2 SVGAGI come from the germline V gene (reference sequence). CDR3 DNA: TGTGCCAGCAGTAAGCACGTGTCTTCCTACGAGCAGTACTTC. Translated: CASSKHVSSYEQYF.

This clonotype has more than one count but fewer than ten. The chain uses TRBV6-2 or TRBV6-3 and TRBJ2-5; unclear D gene. Deletions cut 6 bases from V and 4 bases from J, with 6 bases between. Per the germline V gene, CDR1 is MNHEY and CDR2 is SVGEGT. The CDR3 is made up of 11 amino acids. The CDR3 nucleotides read TGTGCCAGCAGCAAGATAGAGACCCAGTACTTC. This translates into CASSKIETQYF.

In this sample, this clonotype turned up many times. V is TRBV5-8 and J is TRBJ1-5; D might be TRBD1 (5 bases). CDR3 length: 13 amino acids. Germline lookup yields CDR1 SGHTS and CDR2 YDEGEE. V lost 4 bases and J 7 bases, leaving 12 bases between the germline ends. CDR3 coding DNA: TGTGCCAGCAGCCCAGGGTCGGGACAGCCCCAGCATTTT. It translates to CASSPGSGQPQHF.

The chain couples TRBV9 to TRBJ2-2; 9 bases line up with TRBD2. Germline CDR1 SGDLS, CDR2 YYNGEE. Trimming cost V 0 bases and J 6 bases; bases outside gene matches: 9. This CDR3 has 17 amino acids. CDR3 bases: TGTGCCAGCAGCGTAGCGGCTAGCGGGACTTGGGCCGGGGAGCTGTTTTTT. It encodes CASSVAASGTWAGELFF.

The rearrangement uses TRBV20-1 and TRBJ1-6, with D maybe TRBD1 (6 bases). Germline loops: CDR1 DFQATT, CDR2 SNEGSKA (reference sequence). Trimming took 1 base from V and 0 from J, leaving 10 bases between them. The CDR3 totals 16 residues. The CDR3, as DNA: TGCAGTGCTAGAGCAGGGGCCAGCTCCTATAATTCACCCCTCCACTTT. It codes for CSARAGASSYNSPLHF.

CDR3 sequence: CASSLEGTGLVSEQYF. DNA for the CDR3: TGCGCCAGCAGCTTGGAGGGGACAGGGCTGGTCTCCGAGCAGTACTTC. The chain joins TRBV5-1 to TRBJ2-7; the match to TRBD1 covers 9 bases. Germline lookup yields CDR1 SGHRS and CDR2 YFSETQ. V gave up 0 bases and J gave up 6 bases; unmatched junction bases: 10. The CDR3 runs to 16 residues.

The chain links TRBV10-3 to TRBJ2-7; tentatively, D is TRBD2 (5 bases). Trimming took 0 bases from V and 9 from J, leaving 21 bases between them. This CDR3 contains 16 residues. The germline CDR1 and CDR2 sequences are ENHRY and SYGVKD. The CDR3 coding sequence is TGTGCCATCAGTGAGTCCTTTAGCGAACTAGACGATATGCAGTACTTC. It encodes CAISESFSELDDMQYF.

DNA for the CDR3: TGCGCCAGCAGCTACCGGGGTACCGATGGCTACACCTTC. It translates to CASSYRGTDGYTF. The chain couples TRBV5-1 to TRBJ1-2, with D hard to call. CDR1 and CDR2 (germline): SGHRS, YFSETQ. The CDR3 consists of 13 residues. With 3 bases removed from V and 6 bases from J, the gap between germline ends came to 12 bases.

The chain combines TRBV5-1 with TRBJ2-1; TRBD2 aligns across 9 bases. The V gene's germline CDR1 is SGHRS and CDR2 YFSETQ. The CDR3 length is 18 residues. J gave up 3 bases and V 4 bases, and 14 bases lay outside the gene matches. The CDR3 protein is CASSGGKFGLASYNEQFF. In DNA, the CDR3 is TGCGCCAGCAGCGGTGGCAAGTTTGGACTAGCGAGCTACAATGAGCAGTTCTTC.

This clonotype was observed a few times. The chain couples TRBV7-9 to TRBJ2-5; TRBD1 matches 11 bases. With V trimmed by 4 bases and J by 0 bases, 1 base remained unmatched. Germline lookup yields CDR1 SEHNR and CDR2 FQNEAQ (reference sequence). The CDR3 contains 15 residues. The CDR3 bases are TGTGCCAGCAGCTCGGGACAGGGGGACCAAGAGACCCAGTACTTC. The encoded protein is CASSSGQGDQETQYF.

The chain combines TRBV20-1 with TRBJ2-5; D is perhaps TRBD1 (6 bases). This CDR3 spans 14 amino acids. CDR1 and CDR2 (germline): DFQATT, SNEGSKA (reference sequence). V dropped 0 bases and J dropped 4 bases, with 12 bases sitting between them. CDR3 nucleotide sequence: TGCAGTGCTAGAGATTTGAAGGGGGTAGAGACCCAGTACTTC. Encoded protein: CSARDLKGVETQYF.

This clonotype was observed at least ten times. The chain recombines TRBV7-8 with TRBJ1-4, with a tentative D call TRBD1 (5 bases). Trimming took 5 bases from V and 3 from J, leaving 13 bases between them. The CDR3 is 15 residues long. Germline assignment: CDR1 SGHVS and CDR2 FQNEAQ. The CDR3 sequence: CASSPGGRANEKLFF. The CDR3 nucleotides are TGTGCCAGCAGCCCGGGGGGAAGGGCTAATGAAAAACTGTTTTTT.

The chain uses TRBV20-1 and TRBJ2-3; the D gene is possibly TRBD1 (6 bases). The CDR3 consists of 15 residues. CDR1 is DFQATT and CDR2 is SNEGSKA in the germline V gene (reference sequence). V shed 3 bases and J shed 2 bases, with 15 bases lying between them. CDR3 amino acids: CSARTQGPVTDTQYF. The CDR3 DNA follows: TGCAGTGCTAGGACCCAGGGGCCAGTCACAGATACGCAGTATTTT.

This chain links TRBV6-5 with TRBJ1-5; D remains ambiguous. The ends were cut back, 3 bases at V and 4 bases at J, with 13 bases in the middle. The CDR3 runs 15 residues. Germline loops: CDR1 MNHEY, CDR2 SVGAGI. CDR3 amino acids: CASSYTQPGNQPQHF. The CDR3 nucleotides are TGTGCCAGCAGTTATACCCAGCCAGGAAATCAGCCCCAGCATTTT.

The chain carries TRBV6-2 or TRBV6-3 and TRBJ2-7, with D hard to call. Deletions cut 5 bases from V and 5 bases from J, with 16 bases between. The V gene's germline CDR1 is MNHEY and CDR2 SVGEGT. The CDR3 is 14 amino acids. The CDR3 bases are TGTGCCAGCAGTCACCTATCGAGTATCGACGAGCAGTACTTC. The encoded protein is CASSHLSSIDEQYF.

This chain joins TRBV20-1 and TRBJ2-7; 8 positions match TRBD2. CDR3 length equals 14 residues. With V trimmed by 1 base and J by 4 bases, 6 bases remained unmatched. The germline gives CDR1 DFQATT, CDR2 SNEGSKA (reference sequence). CDR3 in DNA: TGCAGTGCTAGAGCCCAACTAGCGGAGTACGAGCAGTACTTC. Translation: CSARAQLAEYEQYF.

V gene TRBV5-4 combines with J gene TRBJ2-1, with 10 bases lining up with TRBD2. Unmatched junction bases numbered 4, after V lost 4 bases and J lost 3 bases. The length of the CDR3 is 15 residues. Germline CDR1 SGHNT, CDR2 YYREEE (reference sequence). The CDR3 coding sequence is TGTGCCAGCAGCCCACCTAGCGGGAGCTACAATGAGCAGTTCTTC. Protein sequence: CASSPPSGSYNEQFF.

V gene TRBV9 combines with J gene TRBJ2-7, with a possible D match to TRBD1 (6 bases). Deletions cut 4 bases from V and 2 bases from J, with 16 bases between. The CDR3 totals 15 residues. The germline CDR1 and CDR2 sequences are SGDLS and YYNGEE. DNA of the CDR3: TGTGCCAGCAGCTTCCGGGACACTCCTACCTACGAGCAGTACTTC. Encoded protein: CASSFRDTPTYEQYF.

For the CDR3, the DNA is TGCAGTGCCGGATCTATAGCGGGAGATTGGTACGAGCAGTACTTC. Protein sequence: CSAGSIAGDWYEQYF. The chain joins TRBV20-1 to TRBJ2-7; 9 nucleotides match TRBD2. V dropped 6 bases and J dropped 4; count of bases not matched to a gene: 13. CDR3 length: 15 residues. CDR1 is DFQATT and CDR2 is SNEGSKA in the germline V gene (reference sequence).

The V gene is TRBV5-1, the J gene TRBJ2-3; TRBD1 matches at 9 bases. Unmatched junction bases numbered 12, after V lost 5 bases and J lost 5 bases. Germline CDR1 reads SGHRS; CDR2 reads YFSETQ. This CDR3 is built from 16 residues. The CDR3 sequence: CASRSGTGQSVDTQYF. DNA for the CDR3: TGCGCCAGCAGGTCCGGGACAGGGCAAAGTGTAGATACGCAGTATTTT.

This rearrangement joins TRBV4-2 to TRBJ2-3; the match to TRBD2 covers 7 bases. Germline V gene sequence: CDR1 LGHNA, CDR2 YNFKEQ. The CDR3 runs 17 residues. Unmatched junction bases numbered 8, after V lost 0 bases and J lost 2 bases. This CDR3 is CASSQDGGGPVTDTQYF. In DNA form, the CDR3 reads TGTGCCAGCAGCCAAGATGGGGGAGGGCCAGTCACAGATACGCAGTATTTT.

The rearrangement links TRBV5-4 to TRBJ2-5; no firm D call. Trimming stripped 0 bases from V and 2 bases from J, with 8 bases between. This CDR3 has 14 residues. Germline V gene lookup returns CDR1 SGHNT and CDR2 YYREEE (reference sequence). The CDR3 here is CASSLANTQETQYF. The CDR3 DNA reads as TGTGCCAGCAGCTTGGCCAACACACAAGAGACCCAGTACTTC.

In its sample, this clonotype is medium-sized. The chain has TRBV3-1 and TRBJ2-1; 11 bases are a match to TRBD2. V lost 4 bases and J lost 4; bases outside the gene matches: 12. CDR3 length equals 18 residues. CDR1 LGHDT and CDR2 YNNKEL come from the germline V gene (reference sequence). The CDR3 loop is CASSRQLAGDTTYNEQFF. CDR3 DNA sequence: TGTGCCAGCAGCCGGCAACTAGCGGGGGACACGACATACAATGAGCAGTTCTTC.

This clonotype is a singleton in its sample. At one boundary the junction diverges from the germline segment, which might be a read error. The V call is TRBV18, the J call TRBJ1-5; no firm D call. The length of the CDR3 is 13 residues. Germline-derived CDR1 and CDR2 are KGHSH and LQKENI. The CDR3 sequence is CAGSRGRDQPQHF. In DNA, the CDR3 is TGCGCCGGCTCACGAGGGCGGGATCAGCCCCAGCATTTT.

A note on this clonotype: At one end the junction does not follow the germline gene, possibly because of a read error. V and J are TRBV5-5 and TRBJ2-1; D may be TRBD1 (5 bases). The V gene's germline CDR1 is SGHKS and CDR2 YYEKEE (reference sequence). The CDR3 covers 12 residues. Here the CDR3 DNA reads TGTGCCAGCAGTTTGGGGCTTAATGAGCAGTTCTTC. Its protein is CASSLGLNEQFF. Supplemented by reference TRBV5-5 and TRBJ2-1, the full variable domain reads DAGVTQSPTHLIKTRGQQVTLRCSPISGHKSVSWYQQVLGQGPQFIFQYYEKEERGRGNFPDRFSARQFPNYSSELNVNALLLGDSALYLCASSLGLNEQFFGPGTRLTVL.

The V gene is TRBV4-2, the J gene TRBJ1-6; 8 nucleotides match TRBD1. The CDR3 runs to 15 residues. Germline CDR1 reads LGHNA; CDR2 reads YNFKEQ. V was pared by 2 bases and J by 7 bases, with 4 bases of the junction left unmatched. CDR3 nucleotide sequence: TGTGCCAGCAGCCAAAAGGACAGGGACAATTCACCCCTCCACTTT. Its protein product is CASSQKDRDNSPLHF.

In this sample, this clonotype turned up many times. CDR3 residues: CASSDHPEGTQYF. In DNA form, the CDR3 reads TGCGCCAGCTCGGACCACCCGGAGGGGACCCAGTACTTC. The chain is built from TRBV10-2 and TRBJ2-5, with D perhaps matching TRBD2 (6 bases). Trimming shortened V by 8 bases and J by 7 bases, and 17 bases separated the two germline ends. The CDR3 consists of 13 residues. In germline, CDR1 is WSHSY, CDR2 SAAADI.

With respect to this clonotype: With a much larger clone just one base away, this may be a read error. The chain uses TRBV12-3 or TRBV12-4 and TRBJ2-1; weak D call: TRBD1 (5 bases). This CDR3 spans 20 amino acids. DNA for the CDR3: TGTGCCAGCACCCACCCAACACCCAATATACAGGACCGCTCCTACAGTGAGCAGTTCTTC. It is translated as CASTHPTPNIQDRSYSEQFF.